Below, 18 T cell receptor beta chains from the same sample are listed, as sequenced in a study of T cells in localized non-small cell lung cancer. Profiling relied on immunoSEQ multiplex PCR, and the TCRdb table lists in-frame clones only, not all of them. The sample carries roughly 38,000 clones, about 88% recorded once. The sample here was peripheral blood, taken before any cancer treatment. All receptors come from a woman aged 18-49 years with stage III lung adenocarcinoma.

This rearrangement joins TRBV7-2 to TRBJ1-2, with no clear D. The CDR3 extends over 15 amino acids. V lost 1 base, J lost 3 bases, and 12 bases lay in between. Germline V gene lookup returns CDR1 SGHTA and CDR2 FQGNSA. The CDR3 DNA follows: TGTGCCAGCAGCTTAGATCCGGGGTCGTACTATGGCTACACCTTC. Translating it yields CASSLDPGSYYGYTF.

Written as DNA, the CDR3 is TGTGCCAGCAGCGTAGGATCTAGCGGGGGGGCCGGGACCCAGTACTTC. This encodes CASSVGSSGGAGTQYF. The chain is built from TRBV9 and TRBJ2-5; 12 bases match TRBD2. Germline CDR1 and CDR2: SGDLS and YYNGEE. The V and J ends lost 0 bases and 7 bases, in that order; junction bases with no gene match: 7. The CDR3 sequence is 16 residues long. Full variable domain (rest looked up from reference TRBV9 and TRBJ2-5): DSGVTQTPKHLITATGQRVTLRCSPRSGDLSVYWYQQSLDQGLQFLIQYYNGEERAKGNILERFSAQQFPDLHSELNLSSLELGDSALYFCASSVGSSGGAGTQYFGPGTRLLVL.

The chain uses TRBV5-1 and TRBJ2-5, with D perhaps matching TRBD2 (7 bases). The germline V gene encodes CDR1 SGHRS and CDR2 YFSETQ. The length of the CDR3 is 15 residues. Trimming stripped 6 bases from V and 2 bases from J, with 17 bases between. As DNA, the CDR3 is TGCGCCAGCATGAAAGGCGGGGGCCCTCAAGAGACCCAGTACTTC. Translating it yields CASMKGGGPQETQYF.

In nucleotides, the CDR3 is TGTGCCAGCAGCTTGTGGGAAACAGGGGGCGGAAACACCATATATTTT. As protein: CASSLWETGGGNTIYF. The V call is TRBV5-6, the J call TRBJ1-3; 9 bases are shared with TRBD1. V lost 1 base to trimming and J lost 4 bases; unmatched junction nucleotides: 6. Per the germline V gene, CDR1 is SGHDT and CDR2 is YYEEEE. The length of the CDR3 is 16 residues. Based on the CDR3 plus reference TRBV5-6 and TRBJ1-3, the full variable domain is DAGVTQSPTHLIKTRGQQVTLRCSPKSGHDTVSWYQQALGQGPQFIFQYYEEEERQRGNFPDRFSGHQFPNYSSELNVNALLLGDSALYLCASSLWETGGGNTIYFGEGSWLTVV.

The rearrangement uses TRBV27 and TRBJ1-4; no clear D. The CDR3 consists of 15 residues. Trimming shortened V by 7 bases and J by 5 bases, and 17 bases separated the two germline ends. Germline V gene lookup returns CDR1 MNHEY and CDR2 SMNVEV (reference sequence). CDR3 bases: TGTGCCAGCAAGCAGCTCGGGCGTGGGAATGAAAAACTGTTTTTT. Encoded protein: CASKQLGRGNEKLFF.

V and J are TRBV6-5 and TRBJ2-4; D gene unclear. CDR3 length: 15 amino acids. Deletions cut 6 bases from V and 0 bases from J, with 12 bases between. Per germline, CDR1 MNHEY and CDR2 SVGAGI. The CDR3 protein is CASRRTVLAKNIQYF. The CDR3 nucleotides read TGTGCCAGCAGACGTACTGTCCTAGCCAAAAACATTCAGTACTTC.

The V call is TRBV5-6, the J call TRBJ1-2; no clear D. Germline CDR1 reads SGHDT; CDR2 reads YYEEEE. Between the trimmed V and J ends, which lost 0 bases and 6 bases, there was a span of 6 bases. This CDR3 spans 12 amino acids. CDR3 sequence reads: CASSLVRDGYTF. CDR3 coding DNA: TGTGCCAGCAGCTTGGTACGTGATGGCTACACCTTC.

This clone was counted a single time. This chain connects TRBV5-1 to TRBJ2-1; a possible D gene is TRBD1 (5 bases). Germline V gives CDR1 SGHRS, CDR2 YFSETQ. V lost 1 base, J lost 3 bases, and 14 bases lay in between. The CDR3 runs 16 residues. CDR3 sequence reads: CASSLTARVDYNEQFF. DNA for the CDR3: TGCGCCAGCAGCTTGACTGCCAGGGTAGACTACAATGAGCAGTTCTTC.

The chain is built from TRBV6-1 and TRBJ1-4, with D maybe TRBD1 (5 bases). CDR1 is MNHNS, CDR2 SASEGT, per germline. This CDR3 region has 14 residues. Trimming shortened V by 5 bases and J by 3 bases, and 10 bases separated the two germline ends. The CDR3 is CASSSGGANEKLFF. CDR3 DNA sequence: TGTGCCAGCAGTTCCGGGGGGGCTAATGAAAAACTGTTTTTT.

The chain combines TRBV19 with TRBJ1-5; D perhaps matches TRBD1 (6 bases). The length of the CDR3 is 14 residues. Trimming cost V 3 bases and J 7 bases, with 13 bases left between them. CDR1 and CDR2 (germline): LNHDA, SQIVND (reference sequence). The CDR3 spells CASSISQGDQPQHF. The DNA for the CDR3 is TGTGCCAGTAGTATTTCACAGGGAGACCAGCCCCAGCATTTT.

This clone was detected once. This chain connects TRBV2 to TRBJ1-2; no firm D call. The CDR3 runs 13 residues. Deletions cut 2 bases from V and 2 bases from J, with 6 bases between. Germline loops: CDR1 SNHLY, CDR2 FYNNEI. The CDR3 region has the DNA TGTGCCAGCAGTGAAAGTCGCAACTATGGCTACACCTTC. It encodes CASSESRNYGYTF.

The chain couples TRBV5-6 to TRBJ1-5; TRBD1 matches 9 bases. With V trimmed by 3 bases and J by 6 bases, 7 bases remained unmatched. Germline CDR1 reads SGHDT; CDR2 reads YYEEEE. The CDR3 covers 15 residues. This CDR3 reads CASSWGGTGFQPQHF. CDR3 coding DNA: TGTGCCAGCAGCTGGGGGGGGACAGGGTTTCAGCCCCAGCATTTT.

The rearrangement links TRBV5-1 to TRBJ2-3; D uncertain. The CDR3 runs 16 residues. The germline gives CDR1 SGHRS, CDR2 YFSETQ. Trimming took off 4 bases at V and 3 bases at J, with 18 bases between the two ends. Here the CDR3 reads CASSPPALPGTDTQYF. CDR3 DNA sequence: TGCGCCAGCAGCCCCCCGGCCCTTCCTGGTACAGATACGCAGTATTTT.

This clone was detected only once. This chain connects TRBV6-1 to TRBJ2-5, with 10 bases that match TRBD1. The germline CDR1 and CDR2 sequences are MNHNS and SASEGT. The CDR3 runs 14 residues. V lost 7 bases and J lost 4; bases outside the gene matches: 6. The CDR3 coding sequence is TGTGCCAGCACCGGGACAGGGGCCAGAGAGACCCAGTACTTC. Its translation: CASTGTGARETQYF.

This clone was seen more than once but under ten times. V usage is TRBV6-1 and J usage is TRBJ1-6, with 9 bases matching TRBD1. V lost 10 bases, J lost 10 bases, and 8 bases stayed unmatched. CDR3 length: 13 residues. CDR1 MNHNS and CDR2 SASEGT come from the germline V gene. The CDR3 bases are TGTGCCACCACGACAGGGGGGGTCTCACCCCTCCACTTT. Protein product: CATTTGGVSPLHF.

The sample holds a few counts of this clone. This chain joins TRBV18 and TRBJ1-1, with TRBD1 as a possible D gene (6 bases). There are 17 residues in the CDR3. Trimming shortened V by 5 bases and J by 1 base, and 20 bases separated the two germline ends. Germline V lookup: CDR1 KGHSH, CDR2 LQKENI. The CDR3 loop is CASSTLTGHGTNTEAFF. CDR3 DNA sequence: TGTGCCAGCTCAACACTCACAGGGCATGGGACGAACACTGAAGCTTTCTTT. Full variable domain (missing parts from reference TRBV18 and TRBJ1-1): NAGVMQNPRHLVRRRGQEARLRCSPMKGHSHVYWYRQLPEEGLKFMVYLQKENIIDESGMPKERFSAEFPKEGPSILRIQQVVRGDSAAYFCASSTLTGHGTNTEAFFGQGTRLTVV.

The rearrangement links TRBV2 to TRBJ2-2; D gene unclear. The CDR3 covers 15 residues. Trimming cost V 1 base and J 1 base, with 7 bases left between them. Germline-derived CDR1 and CDR2 are SNHLY and FYNNEI. The CDR3 here is CASSEVSRNTGELFF. The CDR3 coding sequence is TGTGCCAGCAGTGAAGTCTCCCGGAACACCGGGGAGCTGTTTTTT.

The chain carries TRBV4-1 and TRBJ2-1; the D gene is possibly TRBD1 (6 bases). V was clipped by 1 base and J by 0 bases, with 13 bases between them. CDR1 and CDR2 from the germline V gene are MGHRA and YSYEKL. The length of the CDR3 is 17 residues. CDR3 protein: CASSQGGQPSSYNEQFF. The DNA for the CDR3 is TGCGCCAGCAGCCAAGGGGGACAACCGAGCTCCTACAATGAGCAGTTCTTC.